These 20 T cell receptor beta chains were sequenced from one sample in a study of cytomegalovirus exposure and HLA in healthy donors. This PCR relied on a set of 60 Vbeta primers and 13 Jbeta primers. Data came from immunoSEQ multiplex PCR; TCRdb stores just in-frame clones and leaves some out. Here the sample spans about 150,000 clones, roughly 80% being singletons. Sequencing was carried out using PBMCs. Source of these receptors: a man aged 18 to 29 in good health and CMV-seronegative.

The chain couples TRBV7-9 to TRBJ2-1; 15 bases fit TRBD2. Trimming cost V 5 bases and J 0 bases; bases outside gene matches: 8. Germline assignment: CDR1 SEHNR and CDR2 FQNEAQ (reference sequence). This CDR3 has 19 residues. For the CDR3, the DNA is TGTGCCAGCAGCGGAGGACTAGCGGGGGGGCTTCGCTCCTACAATGAGCAGTTCTTC. This translates into CASSGGLAGGLRSYNEQFF.

The sample holds one count of this clone. The CDR3 DNA sequence: TGTGCCAGCACTCCGAAGAGGGTTGCGTCCCCTGAAGCTTTCTTT. This sequence encodes CASTPKRVASPEAFF. This chain joins TRBV6-5 and TRBJ1-1; D is unclear. V was cut by 7 bases and J by 6 bases, with 21 bases left in between. CDR1 and CDR2 from the germline V gene are MNHEY and SVGAGI. This CDR3 contains 15 residues.

The rearrangement joins TRBV11-2 to TRBJ2-2, with a tentative D call TRBD1 (6 bases). The CDR3 extends over 15 amino acids. The V gene lost 4 bases and the J gene lost 1 base, with 10 bases spanning the gap. Per germline, CDR1 SGHAT and CDR2 FQNNGV. The CDR3 is CASSSIRGNTGELFF. Here the CDR3 DNA reads TGTGCCAGCAGCTCGATCAGGGGGAACACCGGGGAGCTGTTTTTT.

This chain uses TRBV19 with TRBJ1-1, with TRBD1 as a possible D gene (5 bases). CDR1 LNHDA and CDR2 SQIVND come from the germline V gene (reference sequence). This CDR3 has 16 residues. The V end was cut by 8 bases, the J end by 6 bases, with 25 bases between. The CDR3 here is CASPLFRRAGSPEAFF. The CDR3 nucleotides are TGTGCCAGTCCTCTTTTCCGCAGGGCAGGATCCCCTGAAGCTTTCTTT.

The chain employs TRBV13 and TRBJ2-3, with TRBD1 as a possible D gene (6 bases). The CDR3 covers 15 residues. The ends were cut back, 1 base at V and 0 bases at J, with 8 bases in the middle. Per germline, CDR1 PRHDT and CDR2 FYEKMQ (reference sequence). The CDR3 here is CASSLVQGSTDTQYF. CDR3 in DNA: TGTGCCAGCAGCTTAGTACAGGGCAGCACAGATACGCAGTATTTT.

The chain carries TRBV19 and TRBJ2-6; 7 bases map to TRBD1. The V and J ends lost 8 bases and 2 bases, in that order; junction bases with no gene match: 6. This CDR3 comprises 15 residues. CDR1 LNHDA and CDR2 SQIVND come from the germline V gene (reference sequence). The CDR3 is CASGQGVTGANVLTF. CDR3 sequence (DNA): TGTGCCAGTGGCCAGGGGGTAACTGGGGCCAACGTCCTGACTTTC. Drawing the rest from reference TRBV19 and TRBJ2-6, the complete variable domain is DGGITQSPKYLFRKEGQNVTLSCEQNLNHDAMYWYRQDPGQGLRLIYYSQIVNDFQKGDIAEGYSVSREKKESFPLTVTSAQKNPTAFYLCASGQGVTGANVLTFGAGSRLTVL.

The chain recombines TRBV2 with TRBJ2-1, with D unclear. V was trimmed by 1 base and J by 7 bases, leaving 14 bases between them. The germline gives CDR1 SNHLY, CDR2 FYNNEI. The CDR3 consists of 15 residues. The CDR3 DNA reads TGTGCCAGCAGTGAAGAGCGCGGCCTGGAGAATGAGCAGTTCTTC. Protein: CASSEERGLENEQFF.

This clone has more than one count but fewer than ten. This chain connects TRBV5-1 to TRBJ2-5, with D maybe TRBD2 (5 bases). From germline, CDR1 is SGHRS and CDR2 YFSETQ. The CDR3 length is 15 residues. Trimming cost V 6 bases and J 0 bases, with 15 bases left between them. The CDR3 nucleotides read TGCGCCAGCACCCTGGGCACGGGGTACCAAGAGACCCAGTACTTC. Amino acids: CASTLGTGYQETQYF. Drawing the rest from reference TRBV5-1 and TRBJ2-5, the complete variable domain is KAGVTQTPRYLIKTRGQQVTLSCSPISGHRSVSWYQQTPGQGLQFLFEYFSETQRNKGNFPGRFSGRQFSNSRSEMNVSTLELGDSALYLCASTLGTGYQETQYFGPGTRLLVL.

The chain links TRBV19 to TRBJ2-7, with 7 bases that match TRBD2. V gave up 4 bases and J gave up 7 bases; unmatched junction bases: 7. Germline V gene sequence: CDR1 LNHDA, CDR2 SQIVND (reference sequence). The CDR3 loop spans 13 amino acids. In DNA form, the CDR3 reads TGTGCCAGTAGTACCGGACTGGGGGGGGAGCAGTACTTC. Translated, it gives CASSTGLGGEQYF.

The rearrangement uses TRBV5-4 and TRBJ2-1; D ambiguous. This CDR3 spans 13 amino acids. V lost 7 bases and J 8 bases, leaving 16 bases between the germline ends. The germline V gene has CDR1 SGHNT and CDR2 YYREEE (reference sequence). DNA of the CDR3: TGTGCCAGCTCCCTTGGTCCAGAAGATGAGCAGTTCTTC. Translating gives CASSLGPEDEQFF.

V usage is TRBV4-1 and J usage is TRBJ2-2; 8 bases agree with TRBD2. Germline V lookup: CDR1 MGHRA, CDR2 YSYEKL. The CDR3 extends over 16 amino acids. J gave up 1 base and V 3 bases, and 4 bases lay outside the gene matches. The CDR3 nucleotides read TGCGCCAGCAGCCAGAAGACTAGCGTGAACACCGGGGAGCTGTTTTTT. Translated: CASSQKTSVNTGELFF.

The V gene is TRBV25-1, the J gene TRBJ1-2; weak D call: TRBD1 (5 bases). The CDR3 spans 16 residues. Germline V CDR1 and CDR2: MGHDK, SYGVNS. Trimming left V 6 bases short and J 0 bases short, with 17 bases between. CDR3 in DNA: TGTGCCAGCAGCCCCCCGGGGGGGAGAACTAACTATGGCTACACCTTC. This translates into CASSPPGGRTNYGYTF.

J is TRBJ2-7 and V is TRBV28, with 10 bases matching TRBD1. The CDR3 has 14 amino acids. CDR1 and CDR2 (germline): MDHEN, SYDVKM. V gave up 6 bases and J gave up 7 bases; unmatched junction bases: 9. The chain's CDR3 is CASSHRQGAREQYF. The DNA for the CDR3 is TGTGCCAGCAGCCACCGACAGGGGGCGCGGGAGCAGTACTTC.

The chain links TRBV19 to TRBJ2-7; TRBD2 might be the D (5 bases). Germline assignment: CDR1 LNHDA and CDR2 SQIVND (reference sequence). Trimming shortened V by 5 bases and J by 3 bases, and 11 bases separated the two germline ends. This CDR3 is 13 amino acids long. CDR3 coding DNA: TGTGCCAGTAGTGACGACGGACTCTACGAGCAGTACTTC. Translation: CASSDDGLYEQYF.

This chain links TRBV5-5 with TRBJ2-2, with D possibly TRBD1 on 5 matching bases. Trimming removed 3 bases from V and 5 bases from J, with 11 bases in between. This CDR3 contains 14 residues. Germline-derived CDR1 and CDR2 are SGHKS and YYEKEE (reference sequence). In DNA, the CDR3 is TGTGCCAGCAGCTCAGGGTTTTTAACCGGGGAGCTGTTTTTT. It translates to CASSSGFLTGELFF.

The J gene is TRBJ2-7, the V gene TRBV28; 9 bases match TRBD1. Losses at the gene ends were 7 bases for V and 5 bases for J; bases not matched to a gene: 12. This CDR3 contains 15 residues. Germline V gene lookup returns CDR1 MDHEN and CDR2 SYDVKM. The CDR3 region has the DNA TGTGCCAGCACCCAACCCGACAGGGGGACGGACGAGCAGTACTTC. This translates into CASTQPDRGTDEQYF.

The gene calls are TRBV5-1 and TRBJ2-7; 8 bases map to TRBD1. The germline V gene encodes CDR1 SGHRS and CDR2 YFSETQ. The ends lost 4 bases at V and 3 bases at J; junction bases unmatched: 9. This CDR3 region has 15 residues. The CDR3 here is CASSLSGQVIYEQYF. CDR3 coding DNA: TGCGCCAGCAGCCTTTCGGGACAGGTGATCTACGAGCAGTACTTC.

This clone appeared a few times. The genes are TRBV5-6 and TRBJ2-5; TRBD1 might be the D (6 bases). The CDR3 has 13 residues. Deletions cut 1 base from V and 11 bases from J, with 15 bases between. In germline, CDR1 is SGHDT, CDR2 YYEEEE. This CDR3 reads CASSLTRDMEQYF. The CDR3 nucleotides read TGTGCCAGCAGCTTGACCAGGGACATGGAGCAGTACTTC. The full variable domain, rest sourced from reference TRBV5-6 and TRBJ2-5, is DAGVTQSPTHLIKTRGQQVTLRCSPKSGHDTVSWYQQALGQGPQFIFQYYEEEERQRGNFPDRFSGHQFPNYSSELNVNALLLGDSALYLCASSLTRDMEQYFGPGTRLLVL.

The chain joins TRBV9 to TRBJ2-1, with D perhaps TRBD2 (7 bases). CDR3 length: 17 amino acids. The V end lost 3 bases, the J end lost 5 bases, and 21 bases lay between the germline ends. Germline CDR1 is SGDLS and CDR2 is YYNGEE. The CDR3 sequence: CASSARGGGLGNNEQFF. In nucleotides, the CDR3 is TGTGCCAGCAGCGCCCGGGGAGGGGGGCTCGGAAACAATGAGCAGTTCTTC.

Here the CDR3 DNA reads TGTGCCAGCAGCTTACAGGGGGATTCGTACAATGAGCAGTTCTTC. The encoded protein is CASSLQGDSYNEQFF. V gene TRBV7-3 combines with J gene TRBJ2-1; 7 bases line up with TRBD1. V lost 2 bases and J lost 4; bases outside the gene matches: 5. Germline lookup yields CDR1 SGHTA and CDR2 FQGTGA. CDR3 length: 15 residues.